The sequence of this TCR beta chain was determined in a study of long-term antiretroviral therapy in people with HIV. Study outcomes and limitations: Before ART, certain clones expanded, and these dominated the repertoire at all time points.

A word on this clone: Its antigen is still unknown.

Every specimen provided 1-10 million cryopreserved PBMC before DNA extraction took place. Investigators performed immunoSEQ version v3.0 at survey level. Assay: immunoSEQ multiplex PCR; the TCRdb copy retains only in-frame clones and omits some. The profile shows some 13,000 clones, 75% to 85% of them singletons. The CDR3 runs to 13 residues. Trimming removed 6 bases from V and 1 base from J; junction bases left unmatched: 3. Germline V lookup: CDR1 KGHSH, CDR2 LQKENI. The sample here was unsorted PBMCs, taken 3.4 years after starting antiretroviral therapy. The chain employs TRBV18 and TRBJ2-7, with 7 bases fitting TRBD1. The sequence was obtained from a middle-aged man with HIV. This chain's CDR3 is CASSRQGSYEQYF. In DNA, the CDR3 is TGTGCCAGCTCTCGACAGGGTTCCTACGAGCAGTACTTC.